These T cell receptor beta chains were read from a single sample in a study of graft-versus-host responses after intestinal transplantation. For these TCRs, the target antigens are not known. The method was immunoSEQ multiplex PCR; TCRdb's version includes in-frame clones alone and lacks a portion of them. The sample shows under 150,000 clones, around 94% of them seen only once. The sample consisted of unstimulated CD4+ T cells sorted from spleen or lymph node cells, taken before intestinal transplant. The receptors derive from a human donor who received an intestinal transplant. Each CDR3 is given with its conserved first and last residue. A D gene is named only where the DNA matches it firmly. Expanded clones are given a class, and other clones once, few, many or no size at all.

clone_size	j_call	v_call	d_call	cdr3_aa	cdr3_nt
few	TRBJ1-2	TRBV19	TRBD1	CATSSPGQGHSGYTF	TGTGCCACCTCTAGTCCAGGACAGGGGCATAGTGGCTACACCTTC
.	TRBJ2-1	TRBV6-6	.	CASSYSVRGGEQFF	TGTGCCAGCAGTTACTCTGTACGGGGCGGTGAGCAGTTCTTC
.	TRBJ2-7	TRBV11-1	TRBD1	CASSHFGQVPYEQYF	TGTGCCAGCAGCCATTTCGGACAGGTGCCCTACGAGCAGTACTTC
.	TRBJ2-7	TRBV20-1	.	CSARQGDEQYF	TGCAGTGCTAGACAGGGAGACGAGCAGTACTTC
.	TRBJ2-2	TRBV5-1	TRBD2	CASSDSGTSRYNGELFF	TGCGCCAGCAGCGACTCCGGGACTAGTCGGTATAACGGGGAGCTGTTTTTT
.	TRBJ2-1	TRBV10-3	TRBD2	CAAGTSGLNEQFF	TGTGCCGCCGGGACTAGCGGTCTCAATGAGCAGTTCTTC
.	TRBJ1-2	TRBV19	.	CASSIEQGYGYTF	TGTGCCAGTAGTATCGAACAGGGCTATGGCTACACCTTC
.	TRBJ1-3	TRBV7-9	.	CASSSQAAHSGNTIYF	TGTGCCAGCAGCTCCCAAGCGGCTCACTCTGGAAACACCATATATTTT
.	TRBJ1-3	TRBV18	.	CASSPRPVSGNTIYF	TGTGCCAGCTCACCACGGCCCGTCTCTGGAAACACCATATATTTT
.	TRBJ2-5	TRBV14	TRBD2	CASSERGRQETQYF	TGTGCCAGCAGCGAGCGGGGACGCCAAGAGACCCAGTACTTC
.	TRBJ2-5	TRBV21-1	.	CASSKGPSGVETQYF	TGTGCCAGCAGCAAGGGACCCTCGGGAGTGGAGACCCAGTACTTC
.	TRBJ1-6	TRBV9	.	CASSVGSSPLHF	TGTGCCAGCAGCGTAGGCAGTTCACCCCTCCACTTT
.	TRBJ1-1	TRBV19	.	CASSIARGGNTEAFF	TGTGCCAGTAGTATAGCCAGGGGAGGCAACACTGAAGCTTTCTTT
.	TRBJ2-1	TRBV27	.	CASSNGSLNNEQFF	TGTGCCAGCAGCAATGGGAGCCTTAACAATGAGCAGTTCTTC
few	TRBJ2-1	TRBV7-2	.	CASSLGAGRTFF	TGTGCCAGCAGCTTAGGAGCGGGTAGGACGTTCTTC
.	TRBJ2-7	TRBV5-1	TRBD2	CASSVTSSGGLLEQYF	TGCGCCAGCAGCGTTACCTCTAGCGGGGGACTCCTCGAGCAGTACTTC
.	TRBJ2-3	TRBV5-1	.	CASTRTTISTDTQYF	TGCGCCAGCACCCGTACTACTATCAGCACAGATACGCAGTATTTT
once	TRBJ2-1	TRBV29-1	.	CSVSVVRDLPQFF	TGCAGCGTCTCCGTAGTACGGGACTTGCCGCAGTTCTTC
.	TRBJ2-1	TRBV9	.	CASSGDEGGYYNEQFF	TGTGCCAGCAGCGGGGACGAGGGGGGGTACTACAATGAGCAGTTCTTC
.	TRBJ2-5	TRBV25-1	.	CASSVEGFVSETQYF	TGTGCCAGCAGTGTTGAGGGATTTGTTTCAGAGACCCAGTACTTC
once	TRBJ2-7	TRBV11-3	.	CASSSGLTSYEQYF	TGTGCCAGCAGCTCAGGGCTAACCTCCTACGAGCAGTACTTC
.	TRBJ2-7	TRBV11-2	.	CASSLAPYEQYF	TGTGCCAGCAGCTTAGCCCCCTACGAGCAGTACTTC
.	TRBJ2-1	TRBV10-1	TRBD2	CASSVESGGANEQFF	TGCGCCAGCAGTGTTGAGAGCGGGGGGGCTAATGAGCAGTTCTTC
.	TRBJ1-2	TRBV19	TRBD1	CASSSDRGGYTF	TGTGCCAGTAGTTCCGACAGGGGAGGCTACACCTTC
.	TRBJ2-5	TRBV19	TRBD1	CASSSSGGLLETQYF	TGTGCCAGTAGTAGCTCAGGGGGCCTGTTGGAGACCCAGTACTTC
.	TRBJ1-3	TRBV13	.	CASSWNSTIYF	TGTGCCAGCAGCTGGAACAGTACCATATATTTT
.	TRBJ1-1	TRBV7-2	TRBD1	CASSQGGSRTEAFF	TGTGCCAGCAGCCAGGGGGGGAGTAGGACTGAAGCTTTCTTT
.	TRBJ2-1	TRBV10-3	TRBD2	CAISALAGGRDEQFF	TGTGCCATCAGTGCATTAGCGGGGGGCAGGGATGAGCAGTTCTTC
once	TRBJ1-2	TRBV18	TRBD1	CASSPRQGADGYTF	TGTGCCAGCTCACCGCGACAGGGGGCGGATGGCTACACCTTC
once	TRBJ1-5	TRBV5-1	.	CASSLGENQPQHF	TGCGCCAGCAGCTTGGGTGAGAATCAGCCCCAGCATTTT
.	TRBJ1-3	TRBV11-2	.	CASASSGNTIYF	TGTGCCAGCGCCAGCTCTGGAAACACCATATATTTT
.	TRBJ2-2	TRBV6-5	.	CASSSWTAGTGELFF	TGTGCCAGCAGTTCGTGGACAGCAGGGACCGGGGAGCTGTTTTTT
.	TRBJ2-3	TRBV9	.	CASSVESPLDTQYF	TGTGCCAGCAGCGTAGAATCACCCCTAGATACGCAGTATTTT
.	TRBJ2-1	TRBV7-9	.	CASSLERYNEQFF	TGTGCCAGCAGCTTAGAGAGGTACAATGAGCAGTTCTTC
.	TRBJ1-1	TRBV18	.	CASSNRPGTEAFF	TGTGCCAGCTCAAACAGGCCGGGCACTGAAGCTTTCTTT
.	TRBJ1-2	TRBV5-1	.	CASSPNRESPSTF	TGCGCCAGCAGCCCAAACAGGGAATCGCCCAGCACCTTC
.	TRBJ1-3	TRBV11-2	.	CASSFVGGVGTSVYF	TGTGCCAGCAGCTTCGTGGGGGGGGTTGGCACGTCCGTATATTTT
.	TRBJ1-2	TRBV6-1	.	CASMSGGFGGYTF	TGTGCCAGCATGTCGGGAGGGTTTGGTGGCTACACCTTC
.	TRBJ1-2	TRBV2	TRBD1	CASREGTGNGYTF	TGTGCCAGCAGAGAGGGGACAGGGAATGGCTACACCTTC
.	TRBJ1-5	TRBV19	.	CASSIDYSGVQHF	TGTGCCAGTAGTATAGATTATTCAGGAGTCCAGCATTTT
.	TRBJ1-5	TRBV30	.	CAWSQGSDQPQHF	TGTGCCTGGAGTCAGGGGTCAGATCAGCCCCAGCATTTT
.	TRBJ2-1	TRBV5-1	.	CASSLGGVTSYNEQFF	TGCGCCAGCAGCTTGGGTGGGGTTACCTCCTACAATGAGCAGTTCTTC
.	TRBJ1-5	TRBV7-8	.	CASSLALGTSNQPQHF	TGTGCCAGCAGCTTAGCGCTGGGTACAAGCAATCAGCCCCAGCATTTT
.	TRBJ1-5	TRBV27	.	CASSLHSNQPQHF	TGTGCCAGCAGTTTGCACAGCAATCAGCCCCAGCATTTT
.	TRBJ1-1	TRBV6-5	.	CASRLTGGDYTEAFF	TGTGCCAGCAGATTAACAGGTGGAGACTACACTGAAGCTTTCTTT
.	TRBJ1-5	TRBV4-1	.	CASSQEGQGYQPQHF	TGCGCCAGCAGCCAAGAGGGTCAGGGGTATCAGCCCCAGCATTTT
few	TRBJ2-7	TRBV7-9	.	CASSLRGTYEQYF	TGTGCCAGCAGCTTACGCGGGACCTACGAGCAGTACTTC
.	TRBJ2-6	TRBV5-1	TRBD1	CASSQGQILSGANVLTF	TGCGCCAGCAGCCAGGGACAGATCCTCTCTGGGGCCAACGTCCTGACTTTC
.	TRBJ1-5	TRBV6-1	.	CASSEGRIRQPQHF	TGTGCCAGCAGTGAAGGGAGGATTCGGCAGCCCCAGCATTTT
.	TRBJ1-1	TRBV11-3	.	CASRSPGNTEAFF	TGTGCCAGCAGATCGCCGGGGAACACTGAAGCTTTCTTT
.	TRBJ2-5	TRBV6-5	.	CASTLTETQYF	TGTGCCAGCACCCTCACCGAGACCCAGTACTTC
.	TRBJ1-5	TRBV5-6	.	CASSLDGPNQPQHF	TGTGCCAGCAGCTTGGACGGCCCAAATCAGCCCCAGCATTTT
.	TRBJ2-5	TRBV7-2	TRBD1	CASSTRGKGTQYF	TGTGCCAGCAGCACCAGGGGGAAGGGGACCCAGTACTTC
.	TRBJ2-2	TRBV7-7	.	CASSPRHQAGELFF	TGTGCCAGCAGCCCGCGGCACCAAGCCGGGGAGCTGTTTTTT
.	TRBJ2-2	TRBV6-6	.	CASSSPGDTGELFF	TGTGCCAGCAGCAGCCCAGGGGACACCGGGGAGCTGTTTTTT